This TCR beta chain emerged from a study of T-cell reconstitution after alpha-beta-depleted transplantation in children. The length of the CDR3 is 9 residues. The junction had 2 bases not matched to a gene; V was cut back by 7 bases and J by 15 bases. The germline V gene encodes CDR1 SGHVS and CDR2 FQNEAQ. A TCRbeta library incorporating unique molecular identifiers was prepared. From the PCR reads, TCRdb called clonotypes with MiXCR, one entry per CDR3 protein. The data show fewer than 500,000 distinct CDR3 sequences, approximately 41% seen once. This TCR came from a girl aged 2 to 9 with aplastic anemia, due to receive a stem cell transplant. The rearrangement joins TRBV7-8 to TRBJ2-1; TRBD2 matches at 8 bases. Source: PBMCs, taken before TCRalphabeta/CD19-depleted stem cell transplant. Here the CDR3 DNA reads TGTGCCAGCAAAGCGGGGGTGTTCTTC. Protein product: CASKAGVFF.